This T cell receptor (beta chain) was captured in a study of CD8 T cells in ankylosing spondylitis. This CDR3 comprises 14 residues. Germline CDR1 and CDR2: DFQATT and SNEGSKA (reference sequence). Trimming shortened V by 0 bases and J by 5 bases, and 12 bases separated the two germline ends. Regarding the study as a whole: Seven or eight highly homologous variants formed a TCR beta motif that appeared characteristic of ankylosing spondylitis blood.

As regards this clonotype: The antigen remains undetermined.

Quantitative 5'-RACE was performed with molecular barcodes, and it yielded the TCR beta libraries. TCRdb re-analysed the 5' RACE reads in MiXCR, keeping a single row per CDR3 protein. The sample has more than 500,000 distinct CDR3 sequences, 5.3% seen once; the top ten hold under 4.5%. Sequencing input: blood, either unsorted or a sorted T cell fraction (not recorded which). The chain uses TRBV20-1 and TRBJ2-3; no firm D call. The clonotype originates from a male donor with ankylosing spondylitis. The CDR3 DNA reads TGCAGTGCTAGAGATTACGAGTCGGTAGATACGCAGTATTTT. Residues: CSARDYESVDTQYF.